This T cell receptor (beta chain) comes out of a study of blood T cells in healthy people across ages. Regarding the study as a whole: Estimates of total diversity, which came from one million sequenced T cells, were considered to be underestimates. Fewer expanded clones and more diversity marked long-lived versus aged donors.

This CDR3 is built from 10 residues. This clonotype was seen ten or more times. The antigen remains undetermined. A second PCR of 7 to 11 cycles used a sample-barcoded 5' primer and a J-beta primer mix. Each CDR3 protein is one row after TCRdb ran MiXCR on the 5' RACE reads. The sample records approximately 360,000 distinct CDR3 sequences, 52% being singletons. The authors drew approximately 10 milliliters of peripheral blood from each donor. Every sample yielded at least 6.5 million isolated PBMCs. The clonotype originates from a man in his 60s in good health. The chain couples TRBV21-1 to TRBJ2-3. TRBV21-1 corresponds to a pseudogene. Sequenced sample: blood. CDR3 sequence reads: CARGSDTQYF. The CDR3 coding sequence is TGTGCCAGGGGCTCGGATACGCAGTATTTT.